The 2 T cell receptor beta chains listed next were all sequenced from one sample in a study of OX40 agonist ivuxolimab in advanced cancers. The library was made by the immunoSEQ multiplex PCR assay. The source is immuneACCESS, and TCRdb retained only in-frame sequences with V and J called. Part of the clones is not carried over; for the studies checked, unresolved V genes explain less than half of this, and the remainder is unexplained. The sample has roughly 40,000 clones on record, less than 90% of them singletons. The ten largest clones add up to about 12% of the sample. The sample in question was CD4+ or CD8+ T cells sorted from blood, obtained in a trial of the OX40 agonist ivuxolimab. These receptors were taken from an adult with an advanced solid tumor such as melanoma, head and neck, liver or kidney cancer.

Regarding this clone: The sample holds other DNA sequences that translate to the same CDR3. The chain is built from TRBV13 and TRBJ2-7; D gene uncertain. This CDR3 region has 13 residues. The ends were cut back, 0 bases at V and 0 bases at J, with 3 bases in the middle. The V gene's germline CDR1 is PRHDT and CDR2 FYEKMQ (reference sequence). The CDR3 region is CASSLGSSYEQYF. In DNA, the CDR3 is TGTGCCAGCAGCTTAGGCTCCTCCTACGAGCAGTACTTC.

The CDR3 DNA reads TGTGCCAGCACCTCATCAAGAGGCTACACCTTC. This codes for CASTSSRGYTF. The V and J genes are TRBV6-6 and TRBJ1-2; no firm D call. V lost 7 bases, J lost 8 bases, and 11 bases lay in between. Germline V gene data show CDR1 as MNHNY and CDR2 as SVGAGI (reference sequence). There are 11 residues in the CDR3.